Sequencing of this TCR beta chain was carried out in a study of cytomegalovirus exposure and HLA in healthy donors. Study-wide background: Researchers previously reported finding roughly 120 million unique TCR beta sequences from approximately 200 million T cells.

A note on this clone: What it recognizes is unknown.

The donors, nominally healthy at sampling, likely had unrecorded immune exposures. Study observations and caveats: It was reported in a later analysis that an Asian-associated ancestry cluster showed fewer N-insertions than the approximately 690-donor mean. A few V segments could not be told apart, such as TRBV6-2 and TRBV6-3, and were left out.

There are 14 residues in the CDR3. V was pared by 4 bases and J by 7 bases, with 14 bases between. The germline CDR1 and CDR2 sequences are LNHNV and YYDKDF (reference sequence). Amplification used 60 Vbeta primers and 13 Jbeta primers. The method was immunoSEQ multiplex PCR; TCRdb's version includes in-frame clones alone and lacks a portion of them. The sample lists 120,000 or so clones, approximately 80% occurring once. This TCR was sampled from a man aged 45 to 65 in good health and CMV-seropositive. Specimen: PBMCs. The genes are TRBV15 and TRBJ2-1; D is uncertain. The CDR3 bases are TGTGCCACCAGCACGTCCCAGAGGTCTAATGAGCAGTTCTTC. As protein: CATSTSQRSNEQFF.